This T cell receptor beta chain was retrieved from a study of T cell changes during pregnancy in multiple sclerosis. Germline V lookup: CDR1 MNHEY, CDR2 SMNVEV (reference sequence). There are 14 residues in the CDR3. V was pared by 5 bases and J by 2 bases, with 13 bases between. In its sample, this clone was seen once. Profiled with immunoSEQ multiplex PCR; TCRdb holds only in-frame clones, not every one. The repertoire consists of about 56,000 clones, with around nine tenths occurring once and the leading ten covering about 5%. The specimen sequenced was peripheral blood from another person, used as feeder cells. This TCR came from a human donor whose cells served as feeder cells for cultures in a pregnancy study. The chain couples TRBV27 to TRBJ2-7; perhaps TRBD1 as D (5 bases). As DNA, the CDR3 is TGTGCCAGCAGTCCTGGCAGGGCCACCTACGAGCAGTACTTC. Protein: CASSPGRATYEQYF.